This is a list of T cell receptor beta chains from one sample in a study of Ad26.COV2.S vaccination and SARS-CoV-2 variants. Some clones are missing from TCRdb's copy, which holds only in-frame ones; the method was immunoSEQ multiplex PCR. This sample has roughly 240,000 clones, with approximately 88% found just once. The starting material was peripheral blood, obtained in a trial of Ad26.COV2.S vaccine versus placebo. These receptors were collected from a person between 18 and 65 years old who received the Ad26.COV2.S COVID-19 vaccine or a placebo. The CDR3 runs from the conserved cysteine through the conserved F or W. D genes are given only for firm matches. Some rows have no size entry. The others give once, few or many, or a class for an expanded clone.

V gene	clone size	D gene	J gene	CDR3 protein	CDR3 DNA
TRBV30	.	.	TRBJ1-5	CAWSRRGKGVGLSQPQHF	TGTGCCTGGAGCAGGAGGGGGAAGGGGGTAGGTTTAAGTCAGCCCCAGCATTTT
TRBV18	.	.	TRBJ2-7	CASSPLPGAYEQYF	TGTGCCAGCTCACCCTTGCCTGGAGCCTACGAGCAGTACTTC
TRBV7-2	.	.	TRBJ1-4	CASSLLGGQGKLFF	TGTGCCAGCAGCCTACTGGGGGGCCAGGGGAAACTGTTTTTT
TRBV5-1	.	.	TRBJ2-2	CASSKPNRDGGASNTGELFF	TGCGCCAGCAGTAAACCTAACAGGGATGGGGGAGCTTCGAACACCGGGGAGCTGTTTTTT
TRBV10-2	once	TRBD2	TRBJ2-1	CASSDLPNGRSYNEQFF	TGCGCCAGCAGTGACCTCCCGAACGGGAGGTCCTACAATGAGCAGTTCTTC
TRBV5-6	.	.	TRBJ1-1	CASSFTRQMNTEAFF	TGTGCCAGCAGCTTTACTCGACAAATGAACACTGAAGCTTTCTTT
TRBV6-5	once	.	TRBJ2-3	CASSRGAVITDTQYF	TGTGCCAGCAGCCGAGGAGCGGTGATCACAGATACGCAGTATTTT
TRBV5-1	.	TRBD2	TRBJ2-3	CASSPGLAGGPRTDTQYF	TGCGCCAGCAGCCCGGGACTAGCGGGAGGGCCTCGCACAGATACGCAGTATTTT
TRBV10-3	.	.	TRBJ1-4	CAISDPAIEKLFF	TGTGCCATCAGTGACCCGGCGATTGAAAAACTGTTTTTT
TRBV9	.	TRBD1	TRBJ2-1	CASSGRQGARNEQFF	TGTGCCAGCAGCGGAAGACAGGGGGCGCGCAATGAGCAGTTCTTC
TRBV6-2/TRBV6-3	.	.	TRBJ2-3	CASSYSGGTDTQYF	TGTGCCAGCAGTTACTCAGGTGGGACAGATACGCAGTATTTT
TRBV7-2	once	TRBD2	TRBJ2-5	CASSSRGVETQYF	TGTGCCAGCAGCTCCCGGGGGGTAGAGACCCAGTACTTC
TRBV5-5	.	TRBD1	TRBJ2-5	CASSFGTGPVVQETQYF	TGTGCCAGCAGCTTCGGGACAGGGCCGGTCGTTCAAGAGACCCAGTACTTC
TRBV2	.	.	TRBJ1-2	CASSEGLSNYGYTF	TGTGCCAGCAGTGAGGGACTTTCTAACTATGGCTACACCTTC
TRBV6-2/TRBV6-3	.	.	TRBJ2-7	CASSHPGTEQYF	TGTGCCAGCAGTCACCCCGGGACTGAGCAGTACTTC
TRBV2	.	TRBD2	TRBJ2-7	CASTGNGRGEQYF	TGTGCCAGCACTGGAAACGGGAGGGGCGAGCAGTACTTC
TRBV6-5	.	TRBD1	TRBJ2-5	CASSYQMTGGMETQYF	TGTGCCAGCAGTTACCAGATGACAGGGGGCATGGAGACCCAGTACTTC
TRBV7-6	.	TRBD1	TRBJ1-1	CASRSSGTVNTEAFF	TGTGCCAGCAGGTCCTCCGGGACAGTGAACACTGAAGCTTTCTTT
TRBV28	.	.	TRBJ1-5	CASSPQLGGSNQPQHF	TGTGCCAGCAGTCCACAGCTCGGAGGGAGCAATCAGCCCCAGCATTTT
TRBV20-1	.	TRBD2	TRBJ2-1	CSASVRAGGLSYNEQFF	TGCAGTGCTAGTGTAAGGGCGGGAGGCCTCTCCTACAATGAGCAGTTCTTC
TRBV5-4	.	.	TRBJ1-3	CASSWGRGSGNTIYF	TGTGCCAGCAGCTGGGGTAGGGGCTCTGGAAACACCATATATTTT
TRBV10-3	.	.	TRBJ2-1	CAISGQGGNEQFF	TGTGCCATCAGTGGGCAGGGGGGCAATGAGCAGTTCTTC
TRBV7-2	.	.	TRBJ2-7	CASSELKGGSYEQYF	TGTGCCAGCAGCGAACTAAAGGGGGGTTCCTACGAGCAGTACTTC
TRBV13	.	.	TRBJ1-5	CASGAGNQPQHF	TGTGCCAGCGGGGCAGGAAATCAGCCCCAGCATTTT
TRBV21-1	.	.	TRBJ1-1	CASSRAVTAGPEAFF	TGTGCCAGCAGCAGGGCCGTGACAGCGGGCCCTGAAGCTTTCTTT
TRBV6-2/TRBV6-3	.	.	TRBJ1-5	CASSYGSLGQPQHF	TGTGCCAGCAGTTACGGGAGCCTAGGACAGCCCCAGCATTTT
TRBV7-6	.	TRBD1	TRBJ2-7	CASSFRSATGLIYEQYF	TGTGCCAGCAGCTTTAGGTCAGCGACAGGGTTAATTTACGAGCAGTACTTC
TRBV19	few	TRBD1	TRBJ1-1	CASSTQPGTGRNTEAFF	TGTGCCAGTAGTACTCAACCCGGGACAGGGCGCAACACTGAAGCTTTCTTT
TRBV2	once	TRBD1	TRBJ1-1	CASMSGTVSLNTEAFF	TGTGCCAGCATGTCCGGGACAGTTTCTTTGAACACTGAAGCTTTCTTT
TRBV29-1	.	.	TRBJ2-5	CSVEGPGTQYF	TGCAGCGTTGAAGGCCCCGGGACCCAGTACTTC
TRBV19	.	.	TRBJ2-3	CASGAGDTQYF	TGTGCCAGTGGTGCGGGAGATACGCAGTATTTT